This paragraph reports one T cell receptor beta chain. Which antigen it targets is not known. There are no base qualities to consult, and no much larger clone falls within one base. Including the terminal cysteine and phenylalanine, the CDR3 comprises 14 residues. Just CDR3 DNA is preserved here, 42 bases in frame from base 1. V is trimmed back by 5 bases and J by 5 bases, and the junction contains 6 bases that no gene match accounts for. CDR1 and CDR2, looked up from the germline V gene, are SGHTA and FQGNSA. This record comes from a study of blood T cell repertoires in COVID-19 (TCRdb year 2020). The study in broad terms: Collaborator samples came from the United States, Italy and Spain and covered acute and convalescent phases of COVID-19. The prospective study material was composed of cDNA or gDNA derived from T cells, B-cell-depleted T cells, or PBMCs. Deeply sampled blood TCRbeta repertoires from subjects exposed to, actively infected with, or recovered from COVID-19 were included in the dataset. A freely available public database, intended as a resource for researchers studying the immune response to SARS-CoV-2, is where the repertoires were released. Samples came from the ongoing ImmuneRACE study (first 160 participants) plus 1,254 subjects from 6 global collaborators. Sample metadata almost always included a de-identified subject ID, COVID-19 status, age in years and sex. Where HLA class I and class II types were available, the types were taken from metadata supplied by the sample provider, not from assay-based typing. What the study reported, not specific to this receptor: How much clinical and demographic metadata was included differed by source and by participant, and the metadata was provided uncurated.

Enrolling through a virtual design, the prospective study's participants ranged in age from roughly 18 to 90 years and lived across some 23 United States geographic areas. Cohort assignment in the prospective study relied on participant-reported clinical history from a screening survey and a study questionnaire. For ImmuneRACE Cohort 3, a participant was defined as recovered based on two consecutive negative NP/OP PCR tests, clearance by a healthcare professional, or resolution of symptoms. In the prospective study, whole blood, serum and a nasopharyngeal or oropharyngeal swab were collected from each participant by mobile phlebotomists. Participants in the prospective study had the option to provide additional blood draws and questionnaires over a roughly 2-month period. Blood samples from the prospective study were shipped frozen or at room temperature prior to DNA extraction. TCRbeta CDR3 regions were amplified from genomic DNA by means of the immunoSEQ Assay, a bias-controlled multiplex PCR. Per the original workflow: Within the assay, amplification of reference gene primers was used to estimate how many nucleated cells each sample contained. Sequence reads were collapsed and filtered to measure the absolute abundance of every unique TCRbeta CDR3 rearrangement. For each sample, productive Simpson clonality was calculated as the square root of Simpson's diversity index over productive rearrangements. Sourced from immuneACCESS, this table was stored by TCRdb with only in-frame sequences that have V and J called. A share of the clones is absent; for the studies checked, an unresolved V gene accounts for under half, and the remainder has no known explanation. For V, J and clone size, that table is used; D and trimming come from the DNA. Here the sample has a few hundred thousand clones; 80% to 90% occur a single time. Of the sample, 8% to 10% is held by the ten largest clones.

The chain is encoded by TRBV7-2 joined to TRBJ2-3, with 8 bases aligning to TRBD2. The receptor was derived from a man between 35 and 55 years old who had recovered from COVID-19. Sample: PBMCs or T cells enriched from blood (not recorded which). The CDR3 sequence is CASSQAGVKDTQYF. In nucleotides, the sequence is TGTGCCAGCAGCCAAGCGGGAGTTAAAGATACGCAGTATTTT.